Sequencing of this T cell receptor beta chain was carried out in a study of T-cell reconstitution after alpha-beta-depleted transplantation in children. Findings and limits, study-wide: T-cell numbers and diversity, one year after transplant, stemmed largely from T cells that were newly produced. Several hundred graft clones that had expanded were reportedly the source of alpha-beta T cells about two months after transplant.

Unique molecular identifiers were built into the TCRbeta library. Each CDR3 protein gets one entry after TCRdb re-called the PCR reads with MiXCR. The sample has some 190,000 distinct CDR3 sequences, over 8.5% seen once. Points on this clonotype: Its antigen is still unknown.

Source: PBMCs, taken before TCRalphabeta/CD19-depleted stem cell transplant. This TCR was sampled from a boy between 2 and 10 years old with acute myeloid leukemia, due to receive a stem cell transplant.

The chain's CDR3 is CASSLTSQGSNTGELFF. The CDR3 region has the DNA TGCGCCAGCAGTCTGACATCACAGGGGTCGAACACCGGGGAGCTGTTTTTT. The rearrangement links TRBV5-1 to TRBJ2-2, with 7 bases aligning to TRBD1. The CDR3 runs to 17 residues. CDR1 is SGHRS and CDR2 is YFSETQ in the germline V gene. V lost 5 bases and J lost 0; bases outside the gene matches: 10. The variable domain in full, with the rest retrieved from reference TRBV5-1 and TRBJ2-2, is KAGVTQTPRYLIKTRGQQVTLSCSPISGHRSVSWYQQTPGQGLQFLFEYFSETQRNKGNFPGRFSGRQFSNSRSEMNVSTLELGDSALYLCASSLTSQGSNTGELFFGEGSRLTVL.